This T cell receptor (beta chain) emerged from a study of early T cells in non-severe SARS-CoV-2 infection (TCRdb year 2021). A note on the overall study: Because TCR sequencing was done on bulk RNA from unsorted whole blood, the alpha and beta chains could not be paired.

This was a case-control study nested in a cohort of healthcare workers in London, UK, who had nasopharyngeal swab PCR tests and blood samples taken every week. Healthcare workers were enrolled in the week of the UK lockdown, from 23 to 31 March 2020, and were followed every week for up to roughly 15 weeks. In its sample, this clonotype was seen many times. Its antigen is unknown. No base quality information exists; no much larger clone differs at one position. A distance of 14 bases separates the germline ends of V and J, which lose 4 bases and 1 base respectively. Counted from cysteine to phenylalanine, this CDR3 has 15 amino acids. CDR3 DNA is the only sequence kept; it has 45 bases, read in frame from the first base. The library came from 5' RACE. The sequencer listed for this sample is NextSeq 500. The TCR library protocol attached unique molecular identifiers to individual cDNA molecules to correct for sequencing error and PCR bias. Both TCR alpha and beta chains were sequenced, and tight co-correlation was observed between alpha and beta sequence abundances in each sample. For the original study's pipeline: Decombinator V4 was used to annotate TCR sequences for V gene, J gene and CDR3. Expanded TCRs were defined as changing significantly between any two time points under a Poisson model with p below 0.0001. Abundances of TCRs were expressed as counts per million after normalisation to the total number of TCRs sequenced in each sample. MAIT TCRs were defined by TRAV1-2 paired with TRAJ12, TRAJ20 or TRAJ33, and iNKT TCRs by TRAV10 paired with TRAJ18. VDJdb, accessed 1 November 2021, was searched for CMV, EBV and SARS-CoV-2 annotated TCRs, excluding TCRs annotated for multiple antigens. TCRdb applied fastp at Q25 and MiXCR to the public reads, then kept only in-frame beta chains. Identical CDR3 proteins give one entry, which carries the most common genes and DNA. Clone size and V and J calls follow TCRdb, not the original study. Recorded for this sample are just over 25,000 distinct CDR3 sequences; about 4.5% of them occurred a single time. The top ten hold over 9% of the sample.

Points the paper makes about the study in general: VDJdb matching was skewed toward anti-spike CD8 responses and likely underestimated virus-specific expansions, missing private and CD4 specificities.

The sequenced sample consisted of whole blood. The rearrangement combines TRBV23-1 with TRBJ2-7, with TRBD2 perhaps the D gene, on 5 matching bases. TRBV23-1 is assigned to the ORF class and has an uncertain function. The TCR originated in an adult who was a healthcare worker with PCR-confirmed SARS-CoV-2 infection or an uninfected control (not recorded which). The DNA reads TGCGCCAGCAGTCCCCCTAGCTATGTGTCCTACGAGCAGTACTTC. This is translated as CASSPPSYVSYEQYF.